This T cell receptor beta chain stems from a study of T cell repertoires in aging, cancer and after chemotherapy. Study results and caveats: Untreated cancer patients had significantly lower blood TCR diversity than age-matched healthy donors. Healthy donors lost TCR diversity with age mainly through richness, cancer patients through richness and evenness.

Amplification of TCR beta used genomic DNA extracted from peripheral blood. Rearranged V-D-J TRB sequences were amplified with a mixed TRB-A/B primer pool. One entry per CDR3 protein, called by TCRdb with MiXCR from the multiplex PCR reads. The sample has roughly 4,000 distinct CDR3 sequences, around 26% seen once. Germline loops: CDR1 KGHDR, CDR2 SFDVKD. The V end was cut by 12 bases, the J end by 0 bases, with 16 bases between. This CDR3 has 14 residues. A note on this clonotype: Its antigen is unknown.

The sequencing sample was made of blood. V usage is TRBV24-1 and J usage is TRBJ1-2, with D unresolved. The TCR originated in a human donor with a solid tumor. In DNA form, the CDR3 reads TGTGCCGTAAGGGCGAGGGATGCTAACTATGGCTACACCTTC. Translating gives CAVRARDANYGYTF.